These T cell receptor beta chains were read from a single sample in a study of post-analysis software for immune sequencing data. MiXCR, run by TCRdb on the PCR reads, gives a single entry per CDR3 protein. This table holds roughly 800,000 distinct CDR3 sequences, 25% to 30% found once. Material for sequencing was blood. The receptors were gathered from a girl aged 5-17 years with multiple sclerosis. Both conserved end residues are part of each CDR3. Fields, in order: D gene, J gene, V gene, clone size, CDR3 protein, CDR3 DNA. A D gene is named only where the DNA matches it firmly. Clone size is given for some rows only: seen once, a few or many times, or a class if the clone is expanded.

>TRBD2|TRBJ2-5|TRBV7-2|.
CASSLTTGLAGGKTQYF
TGTGCCAGCAGCTTAACGACCGGACTAGCGGGAGGAAAGACCCAGTACTTC
>.|TRBJ2-1|TRBV24-1|few
CATSELQGNEQFF
TGTGCCACCAGTGAGTTACAGGGCAATGAGCAGTTCTTC
>.|TRBJ1-5|TRBV19|.
CASSIGSGLNQPQHF
TGTGCCAGTAGTATAGGGTCAGGGCTCAATCAGCCCCAGCATTTT
>.|TRBJ1-2|TRBV7-2|.
CASSLARTALNNYGYTF
TGTGCCAGCAGCTTAGCGCGAACCGCTCTCAATAACTATGGCTACACCTTC
>TRBD1|TRBJ1-1|TRBV9|.
CASDRTGVNTEAFF
TGTGCCAGCGACCGGACAGGGGTGAACACTGAAGCTTTCTTT
>.|TRBJ1-6|TRBV27|.
CASSLSRGRDSPLHF
TGTGCCAGCAGTTTAAGTAGGGGACGCGATTCACCCCTCCACTTT
>TRBD2|TRBJ2-5|TRBV7-2|.
CASSLKLAEGNQETQYF
TGTGCCAGCAGCTTAAAACTAGCGGAAGGGAACCAAGAGACCCAGTACTTC
>.|TRBJ2-1|TRBV5-1|.
CASSLQGSNEQFF
TGCGCCAGCAGCTTGCAGGGATCCAATGAGCAGTTCTTC
>TRBD2|TRBJ2-7|TRBV5-1|few
CASRGLALDEQYF
TGCGCCAGCCGGGGACTAGCACTCGATGAGCAGTACTTC
>.|TRBJ1-2|TRBV20-1|few
CSASIPSYGYTF
TGCAGTGCTAGCATCCCCAGCTACGGCTACACCTTC
>.|TRBJ2-7|TRBV20-1|.
CSARVGGLSYNEQYF
TGCAGTGCTAGAGTCGGGGGGCTCTCCTACAATGAGCAGTACTTC
>TRBD1|TRBJ2-7|TRBV12-3/TRBV12-4|few
CASSLLCVTGETEQYF
TGTGCCAGCAGTTTATTATGTGTGACAGGGGAAACCGAGCAGTACTTC
>TRBD1|TRBJ1-1|TRBV25-1|.
CASRETGGTEAFF
TGTGCCAGCAGGGAGACAGGGGGCACTGAAGCTTTCTTT
>TRBD1|TRBJ1-6|TRBV5-1|few
CASSTGGDSPLHF
TGCGCCAGCAGCACAGGGGGCGATTCACCCCTCCACTTT
>.|TRBJ2-5|TRBV29-1|.
CSVGVETQYF
TGCAGCGTTGGCGTGGAGACCCAGTACTTC
>.|TRBJ2-5|TRBV7-6|few
CASSAGTAVQETQYF
TGTGCCAGCAGCGCCGGGACGGCAGTCCAAGAGACCCAGTACTTC
>.|TRBJ1-2|TRBV7-2|.
CASSGAGGRNYGYTF
TGTGCCAGCAGCGGTGCGGGGGGGCGCAACTATGGCTACACCTTC
>TRBD1|TRBJ2-5|TRBV28|few
CASSLGQGVVKYF
TGTGCCAGCAGTTTAGGTCAGGGGGTGGTTAAGTACTTC
>.|TRBJ1-4|TRBV7-9|few
CASSFQLNEKLFF
TGTGCCAGCAGCTTTCAACTTAATGAAAAACTGTTTTTT
>.|TRBJ1-1|TRBV18|once
CASSGPGYTEAFF
TGTGCCAGCTCAGGGCCCGGGTACACTGAAGCTTTCTTT
>.|TRBJ1-2|TRBV12-3/TRBV12-4|few
CASSLASLGYDYTF
TGTGCCAGCAGTTTAGCCTCCCTGGGGTATGACTACACCTTC
>TRBD2|TRBJ2-3|TRBV7-2|.
CASSPNGGGTDTQYF
TGTGCCAGCAGCCCCAACGGGGGGGGCACAGATACGCAGTATTTT
>.|TRBJ1-1|TRBV7-9|.
CAGSLKGNTEAFF
TGTGCCGGCAGCTTAAAAGGTAACACTGAAGCTTTCTTT
>.|TRBJ1-1|TRBV5-6|.
CASSLGTVPWGTEAFF
TGTGCCAGCAGCTTGGGGACAGTCCCATGGGGGACTGAAGCTTTCTTT
>TRBD2|TRBJ2-7|TRBV7-8|.
CASSFTRGGNEQYF
TGTGCCAGCAGCTTCACACGGGGGGGGAACGAGCAGTACTTC
>TRBD2|TRBJ2-1|TRBV27|few
CASRGLAGSPYNEQFF
TGTGCCAGCAGGGGACTAGCGGGTTCCCCATACAATGAGCAGTTCTTC
>.|TRBJ1-2|TRBV5-1|few
CASTKTEEKNYGYTF
TGCGCCAGCACGAAGACAGAAGAAAAAAACTATGGCTACACCTTC
>.|TRBJ1-1|TRBV20-1|.
CSAPMGANTEAFF
TGCAGTGCACCGATGGGCGCGAACACTGAAGCTTTCTTT
>.|TRBJ2-3|TRBV5-1|.
CASSFPGEDAQYF
TGCGCCAGCAGCTTCCCGGGGGAGGATGCGCAGTATTTT
>.|TRBJ1-4|TRBV20-1|.
CSARLDSGIGKLFF
TGCAGTGCTAGACTTGACAGCGGGATCGGAAAACTGTTTTTT
>.|TRBJ2-7|TRBV27|few
CASSPGSREQYF
TGTGCCAGCAGTCCAGGGAGCCGCGAGCAGTACTTC
>.|TRBJ2-2|TRBV5-5|.
CASSLGGGPTGELFF
TGTGCCAGCAGCTTGGGGGGAGGACCCACCGGGGAGCTGTTTTTT
>.|TRBJ2-7|TRBV12-3/TRBV12-4|few
CASSFKVRRDEQYF
TGTGCCAGCAGTTTTAAGGTTCGCAGGGACGAGCAGTACTTC
>TRBD1|TRBJ2-6|TRBV20-1|.
CSARGPLDRGSPRGANVLTF
TGCAGTGCTAGGGGACCCTTAGACAGGGGCTCCCCTCGTGGGGCCAACGTCCTGACTTTC
>TRBD2|TRBJ2-1|TRBV20-1|.
CSAAGLAIGEQFF
TGCAGTGCTGCGGGACTAGCGATTGGTGAGCAGTTCTTC
>TRBD1|TRBJ2-7|TRBV7-2|.
CASGAGDRVAHEQYF
TGTGCCAGCGGTGCCGGGGACAGGGTTGCCCACGAGCAGTACTTC
>.|TRBJ1-2|TRBV3-1|.
CASSQGPTGYGYTF
TGTGCCAGCAGCCAAGGGCCAACCGGGTATGGCTACACCTTC
>.|TRBJ1-2|TRBV7-2|few
CASSQDPTASNYGYTF
TGTGCCAGCAGCCAAGATCCAACGGCATCTAACTATGGCTACACCTTC
>.|TRBJ2-1|TRBV12-3/TRBV12-4|few
CASRPLQTGLYNEQFF
TGTGCCAGCAGACCCCTTCAGACGGGACTTTACAATGAGCAGTTCTTC
>.|TRBJ2-1|TRBV11-3|.
CASSLGPAPYEQFF
TGTGCCAGCAGCTTAGGGCCAGCCCCGTATGAGCAGTTCTTC
>.|TRBJ2-5|TRBV5-5|.
CASSFRKWETQYF
TGTGCCAGCAGCTTTAGGAAATGGGAGACCCAGTACTTC
>TRBD1|TRBJ1-6|TRBV3-1|.
CASSHGTGDNSPLHF
TGTGCCAGCAGCCACGGGACAGGGGATAATTCACCCCTCCACTTT
>.|TRBJ2-7|TRBV20-1|few
CSAILAENYEQYF
TGCAGTGCTATTTTGGCAGAAAACTACGAGCAGTACTTC
>TRBD2|TRBJ2-2|TRBV20-1|.
CSANGLAGELFF
TGCAGTGCCAACGGACTAGCCGGGGAGCTGTTTTTT
>.|TRBJ1-4|TRBV4-2|few
CASSQDEGQGEKLFF
TGTGCCAGCAGCCAAGATGAGGGGCAGGGAGAAAAACTGTTTTTT
>.|TRBJ2-2|TRBV20-1|.
CSAREGRGTGELFF
TGCAGTGCTAGAGAAGGGCGAGGCACCGGGGAGCTGTTTTTT
>.|TRBJ1-1|TRBV6-6|.
CASAEPNTEAFF
TGTGCCAGCGCTGAGCCGAACACTGAAGCTTTCTTT
>.|TRBJ2-6|TRBV29-1|.
CSVEDFRGSGANVLTF
TGCAGCGTTGAAGATTTTCGGGGCTCTGGGGCCAACGTCCTGACTTTC
>.|TRBJ2-7|TRBV28|few
CAAGGHYEQYF
TGTGCCGCGGGTGGGCACTACGAGCAGTACTTC
>.|TRBJ2-7|TRBV10-3|.
CASQARDPRSEQYF
TGTGCCTCCCAGGCCCGGGACCCCAGGAGTGAGCAGTACTTC
>TRBD1|TRBJ1-1|TRBV7-2|few
CASSLETGRFTEAFF
TGTGCCAGCAGCTTGGAGACAGGGCGGTTCACTGAAGCTTTCTTT
>TRBD2|TRBJ2-5|TRBV12-3/TRBV12-4|.
CASSLRGGPLETQYF
TGTGCCAGCAGTTTGCGGGGGGGGCCTTTGGAGACCCAGTACTTC
>.|TRBJ2-3|TRBV5-1|few
CASSSHGTNTDTQYF
TGCGCCAGCAGCTCACACGGGACCAACACAGATACGCAGTATTTT
>.|TRBJ2-7|TRBV14|.
CASSQELRGPRGEQYF
TGTGCCAGCAGCCAAGAATTGCGGGGGCCCCGAGGCGAGCAGTACTTC
>TRBD1|TRBJ1-2|TRBV6-1|few
CASGHRGRGYGYTF
TGTGCCAGCGGTCATAGGGGGCGCGGCTATGGCTACACCTTC
>TRBD1|TRBJ2-5|TRBV20-1|.
CSASRTGGEKNEQYF
TGCAGTGCTAGCCGGACAGGGGGCGAGAAAAATGAGCAGTACTTC
>.|TRBJ2-1|TRBV7-2|.
CASSLAASGGEKFF
TGTGCCAGCAGCTTAGCAGCGAGCGGAGGGGAGAAGTTCTTC